The 22 T cell receptor beta chains listed next were all sequenced from one sample in a study of OX40 agonist ivuxolimab in advanced cancers. Method: immunoSEQ multiplex PCR; TCRdb's copy keeps in-frame clones and lacks some. The sample shows around 25,000 clones, approximately 89% of them seen only once. The specimen was CD4+ or CD8+ T cells sorted from blood, collected in a trial of the OX40 agonist ivuxolimab. The receptors stem from an adult with an advanced solid tumor such as melanoma, head and neck, liver or kidney cancer.

The rearrangement links TRBV29-1 to TRBJ2-3; TRBD1 agrees at 10 bases. The CDR3 loop spans 16 amino acids. The V gene's germline CDR1 is SQVTM and CDR2 ANQGSEA. The ends lost 3 bases at V and 3 bases at J; junction bases unmatched: 9. CDR3 sequence (DNA): TGCAGCGTTGACGGGGGGCCGGACAGGGGGACAGATACGCAGTATTTT. Translating it yields CSVDGGPDRGTDTQYF.

The table lists this clone with a few counts. The J gene is TRBJ1-5, the V gene TRBV11-2; no definite D call. The CDR3 spans 13 residues. The germline V and J ends were trimmed by 1 base and 5 bases, with 6 bases remaining between them. Germline CDR1 reads SGHAT; CDR2 reads FQNNGV. CDR3 sequence reads: CASSLGVYQPQHF. CDR3 sequence (DNA): TGTGCCAGCAGCTTAGGAGTCTATCAGCCCCAGCATTTT.

This sequence joins TRBV6-5 and TRBJ2-2; TRBD1 matches 7 bases. CDR3 length: 15 amino acids. The V and J ends lost 0 bases and 7 bases, in that order; junction bases with no gene match: 5. CDR1 and CDR2 from the germline V gene are MNHEY and SVGAGI. As DNA, the CDR3 is TGTGCCAGCAGTTACTCGACAGGGTCCCGCGGGGAGCTGTTTTTT. Amino acids: CASSYSTGSRGELFF.

The chain joins TRBV5-1 to TRBJ2-7, with 12 bases identical to TRBD2. Germline CDR1 is SGHRS and CDR2 is YFSETQ. This CDR3 has 16 residues. The V and J ends lost 3 bases and 2 bases, in that order; junction bases with no gene match: 6. CDR3 sequence (DNA): TGCGCCAGCAGCTCTACGACTAGCGGGGGAACCTACGAGCAGTACTTC. Amino acid sequence: CASSSTTSGGTYEQYF.

The chain combines TRBV6-4 with TRBJ2-3, with a tentative D call TRBD2 (7 bases). CDR1 and CDR2 (germline): MRHNA, SNTAGT. Trimming cost V 5 bases and J 5 bases, with 14 bases left between them. The CDR3 contains 14 residues. In nucleotides, the CDR3 is TGTGCCAGCAGTCCCGGGGGGCCTCTAGATACGCAGTATTTT. Amino acids: CASSPGGPLDTQYF.

The V call is TRBV19, the J call TRBJ2-6; D possibly corresponds to TRBD2 (5 bases). Germline CDR1 LNHDA, CDR2 SQIVND (reference sequence). CDR3 length: 16 residues. The V and J ends lost 5 bases and 2 bases respectively, with 13 bases between them. In DNA form, the CDR3 reads TGTGCCAGTAGTCGGGGAACAGTGGCTGGGGCCAACGTCCTGACTTTC. Translation gives CASSRGTVAGANVLTF.

V usage is TRBV7-9 and J usage is TRBJ1-5, with D unclear. The CDR3 spans 12 residues. The germline V gene encodes CDR1 SEHNR and CDR2 FQNEAQ (reference sequence). V was clipped by 3 bases and J by 10 bases, with 10 bases between them. DNA of the CDR3: TGTGCCAGCAGCTTTGATAATGGTCCCCAGCATTTT. Translating it yields CASSFDNGPQHF.

Written as DNA, the CDR3 is TGTGCCAGCAGTTCCGGGACCGACACCGGGGAGCTGTTTTTT. As protein: CASSSGTDTGELFF. The chain combines TRBV5-4 with TRBJ2-2; D may match TRBD1 or TRBD2 (5 bases each). CDR3 length: 14 amino acids. Trimming stripped 5 bases from V and 3 bases from J, with 11 bases between. Germline-derived CDR1 and CDR2 are SGHNT and YYREEE (reference sequence).

The chain recombines TRBV5-6 with TRBJ2-7, with 8 nucleotides matching TRBD1. The trim removed 6 bases at V and 4 bases at J, leaving 6 bases unmatched. The CDR3 has 13 amino acids. CDR1 and CDR2 (germline): SGHDT, YYEEEE. The CDR3 nucleotides read TGTGCCAGCAACCAGGGGGCGGGATACGAGCAGTACTTC. This gives the protein CASNQGAGYEQYF.

The chain recombines TRBV11-3 with TRBJ2-3; TRBD2 aligns across 9 bases. There are 16 residues in the CDR3. The V gene's germline CDR1 is SGHNT and CDR2 YENEEA. Trimming took 3 bases from V and 0 from J; bases not matched to a gene: 4. CDR3 region: CASSFGLAISTDTQYF. For the CDR3, the DNA is TGTGCCAGCAGCTTCGGACTAGCGATTAGCACAGATACGCAGTATTTT.

This clone showed up just once. V is TRBV9 and J is TRBJ2-1; D gene uncertain. The V and J ends lost 3 bases and 8 bases respectively, with 12 bases between them. CDR3 length equals 13 residues. From germline, CDR1 is SGDLS and CDR2 YYNGEE. This CDR3 reads CASSANLGYEQFF. The CDR3 nucleotides read TGTGCCAGCAGCGCTAATCTTGGCTATGAGCAGTTCTTC.

There are a few counts of this clone. This chain uses TRBV5-1 with TRBJ1-1; D might be TRBD1 (6 bases). Germline V lookup: CDR1 SGHRS, CDR2 YFSETQ. The length of the CDR3 is 14 residues. Trimming took off 0 bases at V and 7 bases at J, with 13 bases between the two ends. The CDR3 is CASSLGTYRVEAFF. CDR3 DNA sequence: TGCGCCAGCAGCTTGGGGACCTACAGGGTTGAAGCTTTCTTT. Full variable domain (outside the CDR3, taken from reference TRBV5-1 and TRBJ1-1): KAGVTQTPRYLIKTRGQQVTLSCSPISGHRSVSWYQQTPGQGLQFLFEYFSETQRNKGNFPGRFSGRQFSNSRSEMNVSTLELGDSALYLCASSLGTYRVEAFFGQGTRLTVV.

V gene TRBV5-1 combines with J gene TRBJ1-6; D is possibly TRBD1 (5 bases). Germline V gene data show CDR1 as SGHRS and CDR2 as YFSETQ. The CDR3 spans 15 residues. The V end was cut by 4 bases, the J end by 1 base, with 9 bases between. The CDR3 sequence is CASSLGGSYNSPLHF. CDR3 DNA: TGCGCCAGCAGCCTCGGGGGTTCCTATAATTCACCCCTCCACTTT.

This chain links TRBV4-3 with TRBJ2-1, with D possibly matching TRBD2 (5 bases). The CDR3 loop spans 15 amino acids. CDR1 and CDR2 (germline): LGHNA, YSLEER. V lost 0 bases to trimming and J lost 4 bases, with 10 bases between them. DNA for the CDR3: TGCGCCAGCAGCCAAGATTGGGGAGTATACAATGAGCAGTTCTTC. The encoded protein is CASSQDWGVYNEQFF.

The chain uses TRBV4-3 and TRBJ1-5; perhaps TRBD1 as D (5 bases). CDR3 length equals 16 residues. V gave up 0 bases and J gave up 0 bases, with 9 bases separating them. Germline V gene data show CDR1 as LGHNA and CDR2 as YSLEER. In nucleotides, the CDR3 is TGCGCCAGCAGCCAAGATGGGGGGGTTAGCAATCAGCCCCAGCATTTT. It translates to CASSQDGGVSNQPQHF.

The V call is TRBV7-9, the J call TRBJ1-6; D call uncertain. CDR1 is SEHNR, CDR2 FQNEAQ, per germline (reference sequence). The ends were cut back, 5 bases at V and 13 bases at J, with 12 bases in the middle. The CDR3 is 12 amino acids. CDR3 loop: CASSHQVRPLHF. The DNA of the CDR3 is TGTGCCAGCAGCCACCAGGTTCGGCCCCTCCACTTT.

The CDR3 is CASSDRGYTGELFF. The CDR3 DNA reads as TGCGCCAGCAGTGACCGGGGGTACACCGGGGAGCTGTTTTTT. V usage is TRBV10-1 and J usage is TRBJ2-2; tentatively, D is TRBD2 (6 bases). The length of the CDR3 is 14 residues. Deletions cut 3 bases from V and 3 bases from J, with 8 bases between. CDR1 and CDR2 from the germline V gene are WNHNN and SYGVQD (reference sequence).

The V call is TRBV2, the J call TRBJ1-2; D is unclear. Germline V lookup: CDR1 SNHLY, CDR2 FYNNEI. This CDR3 has 12 amino acids. With 11 bases removed from V and 4 bases from J, the gap between germline ends came to 14 bases. CDR3 coding DNA: TGTGCCGGTGGGGTACAGAGCTATGGCTACACCTTC. Translated, it gives CAGGVQSYGYTF. The full variable domain, with the rest looked up from reference TRBV2 and TRBJ1-2, is EPEVTQTPSHQVTQMGQEVILRCVPISNHLYFYWYRQILGQKVEFLVSFYNNEISEKSEIFDDQFSVERPDGSNFTLKIRSTKLEDSAMYFCAGGVQSYGYTFGSGTRLTVV.

The rearrangement joins TRBV18 to TRBJ1-4, with TRBD1 matching 7 bases. CDR1 is KGHSH, CDR2 LQKENI, per germline. With V trimmed by 3 bases and J by 7 bases, 8 bases remained unmatched. This CDR3 has 15 residues. The chain's CDR3 is CASSPQAGGTEKLFF. CDR3 in DNA: TGTGCCAGCTCACCCCAGGCAGGGGGGACTGAAAAACTGTTTTTT.

This clone was observed a handful of times. The chain is built from TRBV7-8 and TRBJ2-1; D is perhaps TRBD2 (6 bases). Germline V gene data show CDR1 as SGHVS and CDR2 as FQNEAQ. Deletions cut 4 bases from V and 7 bases from J, with 14 bases between. The length of the CDR3 is 14 residues. CDR3 bases: TGTGCCAGCAGCTCCGGGGGACGAGGGAATGAGCAGTTCTTC. It codes for CASSSGGRGNEQFF.

The chain has TRBV5-5 and TRBJ1-1, with D possibly matching TRBD1 (5 bases). The germline V gene encodes CDR1 SGHKS and CDR2 YYEKEE (reference sequence). The CDR3 loop spans 15 amino acids. The germline V and J ends were trimmed by 0 bases and 7 bases, with 16 bases remaining between them. CDR3 amino acids: CASSLVFGTTIEAFF. The CDR3 region has the DNA TGTGCCAGCAGCTTGGTCTTCGGGACTACTATTGAAGCTTTCTTT.

V gene TRBV11-2 combines with J gene TRBJ2-2; possible D gene TRBD1, 5 bases. V was cut by 3 bases and J by 2 bases, with 10 bases left in between. Germline lookup yields CDR1 SGHAT and CDR2 FQNNGV. This CDR3 has 15 amino acids. The CDR3 nucleotides are TGTGCCAGCAGCTTGCAGGGAATCAACACCGGGGAGCTGTTTTTT. Amino acid sequence: CASSLQGINTGELFF.